This TCR beta chain was sequenced during a study of shared clonotypes between healthy human individuals (dated by TCRdb to between 2020 and 2021). In the study overall: A couple of women and a few men aged 18 to 49 years were included in the cohort. To estimate repertoire size and how much clonotype sharing occurs between individuals, the study deeply sequenced the blood TCR repertoires of 4 to 6 healthy adults. Libraries were prepared and TCR repertoires were sequenced by different laboratories using diverse techniques, in order to increase sequencing depth and limit assay-specific biases. Per donor, three plates each were used for CD4 naive and CD4 memory, two for CD8 naive, and one for CD8 memory. Each donor's leukapheresis produced roughly between roughly 0.94 and 9.5 billion PBMCs. General conclusions and limits of the study: Pairwise subsampling led to the expectation that sequencing depth would affect the degree of clonotype sharing among donors. Rarefaction of sorted-subset datasets indicated incomplete sequencing despite the large sequencing depth. Clonotypes shared by all four sorted-subset donors showed higher generation probabilities than non-shared clonotypes. The genetic and exposure-history diversity represented was limited by the small number of donors. Sampling was restricted to blood, and TCR repertoires in tissues likely differ from the TCR repertoires found in blood. Estimated clonotype richness was generally larger for naive than for memory subsets. About 5% of naive CD4, approximately 3.7% of naive CD8, 2.3% of memory CD4, and over 0.35% of memory CD8 clonotypes were shared across a few donors.

The donors were healthy, HIV-negative adults with no recently reported acute infections or vaccinations. Every donor was a Caucasian adult living in Nashville, Tennessee, USA. Magnetic negative selection was used to enrich CD4+ T cells, after which naive cells were positively selected on CD45RA and the negative fraction became the memory subset. After blood collection by leukapheresis, PBMCs were isolated using Ficoll-Histopaque density gradient centrifugation and then cryopreserved in the vapor phase of liquid nitrogen. Purity and quantity of every magnetically sorted T cell population were checked by analytical flow cytometry. Genomic DNA was isolated from every sorted fraction and measured by UV absorbance on a Nanodrop 2000c. CDR1 GTSNPN and CDR2 SVGIG are derived from the germline V gene (reference sequence). Deletion took 0 bases off V and 8 bases off J, with a span of 7 bases between the germline ends. The CDR3 numbers 11 residues from cysteine through phenylalanine. The CDR3 DNA has 33 bases and is translated from base 1.

This clone was counted between two and nine times. Its antigen is not yet known. Base-call qualities are not available, and no considerably larger clone is one nucleotide away. Using the deep immunoSEQ assay, multiplex PCR amplified TCR CDR3 regions from genomic DNA. For each cell subset, the extracted genomic DNA was distributed evenly across all wells of several immunoSEQ 96-well plates, and each plate served as one replicate. For sorted subsets, about 210 ng of genomic DNA, equivalent to roughly 33,000 T cell genomes, went into each replicate PCR. The purified libraries were quantified using a Qubit 3.0 fluorometer, sized with a Bioanalyzer 2100, and then quantified again using the KAPA Library Quantification kit. A separate single-read 150-cycle Illumina NextSeq 550 flow cell was used to sequence each immunoSEQ 96-well plate. The original pipeline was this. Because the immunoSEQ output included only junctional sequences and no quality scores, the filtering could not be the same as the filtering used for full-length reads. To assign V/J genes and CDR3, sequences were annotated using PyIR, a Python wrapper for IgBLAST v1.9, with IMGT germline references. Reads with weak V/J assignments (E-value above 1e-6), missing CDR3, stop codons, out-of-frame junctions, or ambiguous translated residues were removed. V3J clonotypes were defined by identical inferred V gene, J gene, and CDR3 amino acid sequence. Percentage overlap between repertoires was calculated by dividing the number of shared unique clonotypes by the size of the smaller repertoire. Repertoire richness was assessed with RTK rarefaction, the Chao1 estimator, and Recon v2.1 estimates of unobserved clonotypes. Generation probabilities for all TCRbeta clonotypes obtained by the gDNA method from a few donors were computed using OLGA. This immuneACCESS table, as held by TCRdb, lists in-frame sequences with V and J called but not all clones. Of the missing ones, under half trace to an unresolved V gene in checked studies; the others have no known cause. The V and J calls and the clone size are those of that table, but D and trimming were determined from the DNA. Present in this sample are fewer than 1.4 million clones, approximately 80% of which were seen just once. Of the sample, 0.6% to 0.7% falls within the top ten clones.

The sequence was obtained from a man aged 18 to 29 in good health. Some clones in this sample may be carry-over from other donors' samples. The chain joins TRBV30 to TRBJ1-2; confidence is insufficient to name the D gene. Sequenced sample: memory CD4+ T cells from PBMCs. The cell subset or site tag for this specimen amounts to: CD45RA-negative fraction. The sequenced DNA: TGTGCCTGGAGTGTCACGGGCGGCTACACCTTC. Its protein product is CAWSVTGGYTF.